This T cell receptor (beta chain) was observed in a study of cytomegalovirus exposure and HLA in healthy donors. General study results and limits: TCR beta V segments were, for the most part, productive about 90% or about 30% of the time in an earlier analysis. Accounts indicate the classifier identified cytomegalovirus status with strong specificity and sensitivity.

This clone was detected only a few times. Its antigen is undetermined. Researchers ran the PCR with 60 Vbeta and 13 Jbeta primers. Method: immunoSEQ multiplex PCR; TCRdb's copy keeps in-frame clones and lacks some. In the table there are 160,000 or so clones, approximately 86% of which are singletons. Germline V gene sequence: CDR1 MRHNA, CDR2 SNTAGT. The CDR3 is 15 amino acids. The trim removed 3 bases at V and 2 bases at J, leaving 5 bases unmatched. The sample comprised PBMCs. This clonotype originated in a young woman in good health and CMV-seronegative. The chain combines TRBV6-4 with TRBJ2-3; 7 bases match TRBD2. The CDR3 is CASSERSGATDTQYF. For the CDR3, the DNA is TGTGCCAGCAGTGAGCGGAGCGGGGCCACAGATACGCAGTATTTT.